This TCR beta chain was documented in a study of OX40 agonist ivuxolimab in advanced cancers. As concerns this clone: Its antigen is not known.

V trimming: 5 bases; J trimming: 7 bases; junction bases outside the gene matches: 10. Germline CDR1 is SGHTA and CDR2 is FQGNSA. The length of the CDR3 is 15 residues. The study, taken as a whole, reports: Dose levels from 0.1 to 3.0 mg/kg saw CD4+ and CD8+ blood T cells expand clonally by week 6. CD8+ T cells were the subset that, on average, had more expanded clones than CD4+.

The method was immunoSEQ multiplex PCR; TCRdb's version includes in-frame clones alone and lacks a portion of them. The table records tens of thousands of clones, roughly 85% of them present only once. This sequence originates from an adult with an advanced solid tumor such as melanoma, head and neck, liver or kidney cancer. The V gene is TRBV7-2, the J gene TRBJ2-1; 8 nucleotides line up with TRBD1. Sequenced material: CD4+ or CD8+ T cells sorted from blood, taken in a trial of the OX40 agonist ivuxolimab. The CDR3 DNA is TGTGCCAGCAGCGAAGACAGGGGATTTAGGAATGAGCAGTTCTTC. This sequence encodes CASSEDRGFRNEQFF. The full variable domain, completed using reference TRBV7-2 and TRBJ2-1, is GAGVSQSPSNKVTEKGKDVELRCDPISGHTALYWYRQSLGQGLEFLIYFQGNSAPDKSGLPSDRFSAERTGGSVSTLTIQRTQQEDSAVYLCASSEDRGFRNEQFFGPGTRLTVL.